This TCR beta chain was sequenced in a study of preoperative IRX-2 immunotherapy in early breast cancer. The treatment: preoperative locoregional IRX-2 cytokine immunotherapy. Preoperative locoregional IRX-2 cytokine immunotherapy was tested in the phase Ib source study. The CDR3 spans 15 residues. With 5 bases removed from V and 0 bases from J, the gap between germline ends came to 11 bases. Per germline, CDR1 MNHEY and CDR2 SVGAGI. The assay was immunoSEQ multiplex PCR, and TCRdb's table has in-frame clones only and misses some. The sample lists around 62,000 clones, less than 95% occurring once. The TCR sequence derives from a human donor with breast cancer. This chain uses TRBV6-5 with TRBJ2-1; no firm D call. The specimen was obtained from a patient treated with IRX-2 immunotherapy. The CDR3 nucleotides read TGTGCCAGCAGTACCCCGAGTGGCTCCTACAATGAGCAGTTCTTC. Translating it yields CASSTPSGSYNEQFF.